The 32 T cell receptor beta chains in this list originate from one sample, sequenced in a study of T cells in Graves' hyperthyroidism and ophthalmopathy. Using RNA transcripts as the source, TCR beta CDR3 regions were amplified. Researchers ran a first-round RT-PCR on the TCR CDR3 using the HTBI primer set. TCRdb used MiXCR to reprocess the multiplex PCR reads, holding one entry per CDR3 protein. The sample has around 520,000 distinct CDR3 sequences, around a quarter seen once. Input material: blood. Receptor source: a woman aged 30 to 39 with Graves' ophthalmopathy.

This clonotype has at least ten counts. The V call is TRBV7-2, the J call TRBJ2-5, with a tentative D call TRBD1 (6 bases). The germline V and J ends were trimmed by 7 bases and 7 bases, with 10 bases remaining between them. The CDR3 is 11 amino acids. Germline CDR1 is SGHTA and CDR2 is FQGNSA. The DNA of the CDR3 is TGTGCCAGCAAGGGGGAGATGACCCAGTACTTC. Its protein is CASKGEMTQYF.

The V call is TRBV11-1, the J call TRBJ1-1; 11 nucleotides align to TRBD1. CDR1 is SGHAT, CDR2 FQDESV, per germline (reference sequence). V trimming: 2 bases; J trimming: 1 base; junction bases outside the gene matches: 6. This CDR3 has 17 amino acids. CDR3 sequence reads: CASSLRDRGIGNTEAFF. The DNA of the CDR3 is TGTGCCAGCAGCTTAAGGGACAGGGGGATTGGGAACACTGAAGCTTTCTTT.

The chain carries TRBV7-2 and TRBJ1-1; 8 bases line up with TRBD1. The V gene's germline CDR1 is SGHTA and CDR2 FQGNSA. The J segment lost 4 bases and the V segment lost 6 bases, leaving 10 bases of the junction unmatched. The CDR3 covers 15 residues. The CDR3 sequence is CASSEYQGASTEAFF. CDR3 nucleotide sequence: TGTGCCAGCAGTGAATACCAGGGGGCAAGCACTGAAGCTTTCTTT.

V usage is TRBV7-8 and J usage is TRBJ2-5, with 7 bases matching TRBD2. Germline V gene lookup returns CDR1 SGHVS and CDR2 FQNEAQ. This CDR3 has 16 residues. The V segment lost 2 bases and the J segment 1 base; nucleotides outside the gene matches: 7. The CDR3 is CASSLWGEGFQETQYF. CDR3 nucleotide sequence: TGTGCCAGCAGCTTATGGGGGGAGGGGTTCCAAGAGACCCAGTACTTC. The variable domain in full, completed from reference TRBV7-8 and TRBJ2-5, reads GAGVSQSPRYKVAKRGQDVALRCDPISGHVSLFWYQQALGQGPEFLTYFQNEAQLDKSGLPSDRFFAERPEGSVSTLKIQRTQQEDSAVYLCASSLWGEGFQETQYFGPGTRLLVL.

This clonotype was picked up many times. The gene calls are TRBV6-2 or TRBV6-3 and TRBJ1-2; 9 bases are shared with TRBD1. Germline-derived CDR1 and CDR2 are MNHEY and SVGEGT. The CDR3 sequence is 15 residues long. V dropped 5 bases and J dropped 4; count of bases not matched to a gene: 8. CDR3 region: CASSTWDRVGYGYTF. CDR3 nucleotides: TGTGCCAGCAGTACCTGGGACAGGGTAGGCTATGGCTACACCTTC.

Comment on this clonotype: The CDR3 does not close with the conserved phenylalanine or tryptophan, likely indicating a read error. The CDR3 DNA sequence: TGTGCCAGTAGTATGGGGACCTCCGGGGAGCTGTTTGTT. Encoded protein: CASSMGTSGELFV. The chain combines TRBV19 with TRBJ2-2; D could derive from TRBD1 or TRBD2 (5 bases each). This CDR3 comprises 13 residues. Trimming removed 3 bases from V and 6 bases from J, with 8 bases in between. Germline V gives CDR1 LNHDA, CDR2 SQIVND (reference sequence).

The chain is built from TRBV20-1 and TRBJ1-2, with a tentative D call TRBD1 (5 bases). V was trimmed by 3 bases and J by 3 bases, leaving 11 bases between them. Looked up from germline, CDR1 is DFQATT and CDR2 is SNEGSKA (reference sequence). The CDR3 extends over 13 amino acids. DNA of the CDR3: TGCAGTGCTAGGGAGGGGCCAGACTATGGCTACACCTTC. Encoded protein: CSAREGPDYGYTF.

The V call is TRBV4-1, the J call TRBJ2-1, with no clear D. V was shortened by 1 base and J by 7 bases, with 11 bases between the two germline ends. Germline V gene sequence: CDR1 MGHRA, CDR2 YSYEKL. The CDR3 covers 14 residues. The CDR3 sequence is CASSQAFRPNEQFF. The CDR3 DNA reads as TGCGCCAGCAGCCAAGCGTTTCGCCCAAATGAGCAGTTCTTC.

This clonotype was detected many times. The chain links TRBV27 to TRBJ2-7; 12 positions match TRBD2. The CDR3 runs 16 residues. V shed 0 bases, J shed 4 bases, and the junction held 4 bases outside the gene matches. CDR1 and CDR2 (germline): MNHEY, SMNVEV (reference sequence). The CDR3 coding sequence is TGTGCCAGCAGTTTATCGCTAGCGGGGGGGCCTTACGAGCAGTACTTC. Its protein is CASSLSLAGGPYEQYF.

This clonotype was picked up many times. The chain carries TRBV27 and TRBJ1-2, with D possibly being TRBD1 (5 bases). Trimming removed 5 bases from V and 2 bases from J, with 15 bases in between. The CDR3 runs 15 residues. Per germline, CDR1 MNHEY and CDR2 SMNVEV (reference sequence). The CDR3 nucleotides read TGTGCCAGCAGTCTACGGGACGGAGCAAACTATGGCTACACCTTC. It specifies CASSLRDGANYGYTF.

This clonotype was seen many times. The J gene is TRBJ1-2, the V gene TRBV7-2; D gene ambiguous. The V end lost 2 bases, the J end lost 4 bases, and 11 bases lay between the germline ends. CDR1 and CDR2 from the germline V gene are SGHTA and FQGNSA. There are 14 residues in the CDR3. CDR3 in DNA: TGTGCCAGCAGCTTAATGATGGATCGCTATGGCTACACCTTC. Encoded protein: CASSLMMDRYGYTF.

In its sample, this clonotype was seen many times. The V and J genes are TRBV20-1 and TRBJ1-5; maybe TRBD1 (6 bases). This CDR3 has 13 residues. The V gene lost 4 bases and the J gene lost 7 bases, with 14 bases spanning the gap. Germline V gene lookup returns CDR1 DFQATT and CDR2 SNEGSKA (reference sequence). The CDR3 sequence is CSATDRTAQPQHF. The CDR3 DNA follows: TGCAGTGCTACGGACAGAACGGCCCAGCCCCAGCATTTT.

This clonotype was counted many times. The chain links TRBV3-1 to TRBJ1-2, with no clear D. The germline gives CDR1 LGHDT, CDR2 YNNKEL (reference sequence). The CDR3 extends over 15 amino acids. Trimming stripped 3 bases from V and 0 bases from J, with 11 bases between. This chain's CDR3 is CASSHQQISNYGYTF. In DNA form, the CDR3 reads TGTGCCAGCAGCCATCAACAGATCTCTAACTATGGCTACACCTTC.

In this sample, this clonotype turned up once. The gene calls are TRBV5-5 and TRBJ2-7; 11 nucleotides line up with TRBD2. The junction had 3 bases not matched to a gene; V was cut back by 0 bases and J by 1 base. Germline V gives CDR1 SGHKS, CDR2 YYEKEE (reference sequence). The CDR3 is made up of 16 amino acids. Written as DNA, the CDR3 is TGTGCCAGCAGCTTGGCCCGGACTAGCGGGTCCTACGAGCAGTACTTC. It codes for CASSLARTSGSYEQYF.

This clonotype occurred many times. V gene TRBV10-3 combines with J gene TRBJ2-5; perhaps TRBD2 as D (5 bases). Looked up from germline, CDR1 is ENHRY and CDR2 is SYGVKD. There are 12 residues in the CDR3. V lost 5 bases to trimming and J lost 3 bases, with 7 bases between them. Here the CDR3 reads CAISISEETQYF. For the CDR3, the DNA is TGTGCCATCAGTATTAGCGAAGAGACCCAGTACTTC.

This clonotype has more than one count but fewer than ten. This chain uses TRBV28 with TRBJ1-5; D perhaps matches TRBD1 (5 bases). Trimming removed 2 bases from V and 5 bases from J, with 13 bases in between. The germline V gene has CDR1 MDHEN and CDR2 SYDVKM. CDR3 length: 15 residues. The CDR3 nucleotides read TGTGCCAGCAGTTTACTGGGCAGGGTGCATCAGCCCCAGCATTTT. Protein sequence: CASSLLGRVHQPQHF.

In its sample, this clonotype was seen many times. The chain joins TRBV13 to TRBJ1-2; 7 bases are shared with TRBD1. Germline-derived CDR1 and CDR2 are PRHDT and FYEKMQ (reference sequence). The trim removed 1 base at V and 4 bases at J, leaving 3 bases unmatched. This CDR3 spans 14 amino acids. The CDR3 spells CASSLVGTAYGYTF. Written as DNA, the CDR3 is TGTGCCAGCAGCTTAGTGGGGACAGCCTATGGCTACACCTTC.

This chain links TRBV7-2 with TRBJ1-1; D is possibly TRBD1 (6 bases). The germline V gene encodes CDR1 SGHTA and CDR2 FQGNSA. Deletions cut 5 bases from V and 4 bases from J, with 14 bases between. This CDR3 region has 14 residues. The CDR3 is CASSPAGARTEAFF. DNA for the CDR3: TGTGCCAGCAGCCCCGCAGGGGCTCGCACTGAAGCTTTCTTT.

A remark on this clonotype: The junction departs from germline at one end; a sequencing error may be responsible. The chain joins TRBV9 to TRBJ1-5; D unresolved. Germline CDR1 and CDR2: SGDLS and YYNGEE. There are 13 residues in the CDR3. DNA of the CDR3: TGTGCCAGCTGCGTAGGCTTCGGTCGGCCCCAGCATTTT. Protein: CASCVGFGRPQHF.

The V gene is TRBV29-1, the J gene TRBJ1-1; possible D gene TRBD1, 6 bases. This CDR3 region has 11 residues. Germline loops: CDR1 SQVTM, CDR2 ANQGSEA. Trimming cost V 7 bases and J 6 bases, with 12 bases left between them. CDR3 loop: CSGTELSEAFF. The DNA for the CDR3 is TGCAGCGGGACAGAACTATCTGAAGCTTTCTTT.

In this sample, this clonotype turned up once. The genes are TRBV5-1 and TRBJ1-1; no definite D call. The CDR3 is 15 amino acids. The V end lost 2 bases, the J end lost 3 bases, and 14 bases lay between the germline ends. In germline, CDR1 is SGHRS, CDR2 YFSETQ. The CDR3 reads CASSLSAGSDTEAFF. Here the CDR3 DNA reads TGCGCCAGCAGCTTATCTGCCGGATCGGACACTGAAGCTTTCTTT.

At least ten counts were recorded for this clonotype. V and J are TRBV5-1 and TRBJ2-5, with D perhaps matching TRBD1 (6 bases). Between the trimmed V and J ends, which lost 4 bases and 3 bases, there was a span of 13 bases. This CDR3 comprises 14 residues. Germline CDR1 reads SGHRS; CDR2 reads YFSETQ. The CDR3 sequence is CASSGIQGEETQYF. The CDR3, as DNA: TGCGCCAGCAGCGGGATACAGGGTGAAGAGACCCAGTACTTC.

Ten or more counts support this clonotype. The J gene is TRBJ1-5, the V gene TRBV20-1; D is unclear. The CDR3 length is 13 residues. Germline-derived CDR1 and CDR2 are DFQATT and SNEGSKA (reference sequence). The germline V and J ends were trimmed by 5 bases and 4 bases, with 12 bases remaining between them. Here the CDR3 reads CSAGLQVNQPQHF. The CDR3 region has the DNA TGCAGTGCTGGATTACAAGTTAATCAGCCCCAGCATTTT.

The chain has TRBV7-2 and TRBJ1-1; D unresolved. Germline V gene lookup returns CDR1 SGHTA and CDR2 FQGNSA. Trimming removed 3 bases from V and 0 bases from J, with 8 bases in between. This CDR3 contains 14 residues. The CDR3 DNA is TGTGCCAGCAGCTTTGGACCGATGAACACTGAAGCTTTCTTT. Translation gives CASSFGPMNTEAFF.

The chain couples TRBV19 to TRBJ1-5, with D perhaps matching TRBD1 (5 bases). Germline CDR1 is LNHDA and CDR2 is SQIVND (reference sequence). The CDR3 spans 12 residues. With 3 bases removed from V and 13 bases from J, the gap between germline ends came to 13 bases. Written as DNA, the CDR3 is TGTGCCAGTAGTATTACGGGGACCCTTCAGCATTTT. As protein: CASSITGTLQHF.

This clonotype was recorded at least ten times. This chain links TRBV19 with TRBJ2-4; 9 bases map to TRBD2. This CDR3 region has 16 residues. In germline, CDR1 is LNHDA, CDR2 SQIVND (reference sequence). J lost 5 bases, V lost 5 bases, and 10 bases had no gene match. The CDR3 DNA reads TGTGCCAGTAGTTCACAGCGGGGGGCCAACCAAAACATTCAGTACTTC. Translating it yields CASSSQRGANQNIQYF.

The V and J genes are TRBV6-2 or TRBV6-3 and TRBJ2-5; D may be TRBD2 (5 bases). Trimming cost V 5 bases and J 0 bases, with 13 bases left between them. The CDR3 has 15 amino acids. From germline, CDR1 is MNHEY and CDR2 SVGEGT. CDR3 DNA sequence: TGTGCCAGCAGTGAGCGGAGCTGGTACCAAGAGACCCAGTACTTC. Its translation is CASSERSWYQETQYF.

This clonotype was detected only a few times. As DNA, the CDR3 is TGTGCCATCAGTGGTATGGGACAGGGTTCCTACGAGCAGTACTTC. Protein: CAISGMGQGSYEQYF. The chain has TRBV10-3 and TRBJ2-7; 9 bases map to TRBD1. The germline gives CDR1 ENHRY, CDR2 SYGVKD. V trimming: 4 bases; J trimming: 1 base; junction bases outside the gene matches: 5. The CDR3 is made up of 15 amino acids.

This rearrangement joins TRBV3-1 to TRBJ2-7, with 8 bases fitting TRBD2. The ends lost 1 base at V and 3 bases at J; junction bases unmatched: 11. This CDR3 spans 17 amino acids. Germline CDR1 LGHDT, CDR2 YNNKEL (reference sequence). DNA of the CDR3: TGTGCCAGCAGCCAAGTTAAGCGGGGGCGGCAGAACTACGAGCAGTACTTC. The encoded protein is CASSQVKRGRQNYEQYF.

This clonotype appeared a few times. This chain links TRBV12-3 or TRBV12-4 with TRBJ2-2; the D call may be TRBD1 or TRBD2 (5 bases each). This CDR3 contains 15 residues. Between the trimmed V and J ends, which lost 6 bases and 4 bases, there was a span of 15 bases. DNA of the CDR3: TGTGCCAGCAGAACCTTCTGGGGGAGCACCGGGGAGCTGTTTTTT. It translates to CASRTFWGSTGELFF.

In its sample, this clonotype was seen many times. The gene calls are TRBV7-9 and TRBJ2-2; D perhaps matches TRBD2 (5 bases). CDR3 size: 15 residues. CDR1 and CDR2 from the germline V gene are SEHNR and FQNEAQ (reference sequence). V was clipped by 5 bases and J by 4 bases, with 14 bases between them. The CDR3 DNA is TGTGCCAGCAGCCCCGGGGAACCGCTCACCGGGGAGCTGTTTTTT. It codes for CASSPGEPLTGELFF.

This clonotype was counted ten times or more. The chain uses TRBV28 and TRBJ2-7; D is uncertain. Trimming pared 9 bases from V and 3 bases from J, leaving 27 bases between. This CDR3 has 17 residues. The germline CDR1 and CDR2 sequences are MDHEN and SYDVKM. DNA for the CDR3: TGTGCCAGTAATAGTGCTTTCGGTCGCCAACGGGTCTACGAGCAGTACTTC. This codes for CASNSAFGRQRVYEQYF.